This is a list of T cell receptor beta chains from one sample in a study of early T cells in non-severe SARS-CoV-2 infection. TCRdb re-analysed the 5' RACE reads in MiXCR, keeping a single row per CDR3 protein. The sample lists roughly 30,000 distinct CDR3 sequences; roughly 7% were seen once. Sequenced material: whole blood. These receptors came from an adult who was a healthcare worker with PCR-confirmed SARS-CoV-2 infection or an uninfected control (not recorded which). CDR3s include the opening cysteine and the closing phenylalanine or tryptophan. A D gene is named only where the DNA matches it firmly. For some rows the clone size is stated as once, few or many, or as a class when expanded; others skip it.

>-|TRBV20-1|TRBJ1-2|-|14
TGCAGTGCTAGTCGGGGATCTTTATGGTATGGCTACACCTTC
CSASRGSLWYGYTF
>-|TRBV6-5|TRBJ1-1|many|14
TGTGCCAGCAGTTACGGGGGGACAAACACTGAAGCTTTCTTT
CASSYGGTNTEAFF
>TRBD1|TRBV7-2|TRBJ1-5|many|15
TGTGCCAGCAGCTGGGGACAGGGTTCCGGTCAGCCCCAGCATTTT
CASSWGQGSGQPQHF
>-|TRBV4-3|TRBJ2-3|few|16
TGCGCCAGCAGCCAAGATCAGCTAATCGGCACAGATACGCAGTATTTT
CASSQDQLIGTDTQYF
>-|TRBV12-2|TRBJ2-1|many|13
TGTGCAACTGGGAGCGGGCAGTACAATGAGCAGTTCTTC
CATGSGQYNEQFF
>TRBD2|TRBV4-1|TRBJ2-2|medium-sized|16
TGCGCCAGCAGCCAAGATAGGCTAGCGGTCACCGGGGAGCTGTTTTTT
CASSQDRLAVTGELFF
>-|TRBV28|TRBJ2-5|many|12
TGTGCCAGCATGACACTCCAAGAGACCCAGTACTTC
CASMTLQETQYF
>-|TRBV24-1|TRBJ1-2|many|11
TGTGCCACCAGTGATCTTCTCGGCTACACCTTC
CATSDLLGYTF
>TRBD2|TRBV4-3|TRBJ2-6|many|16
TGCGCCAGCATATGGGGAGGGCCAGGAGGGGCCAACGTCCTGACTTTC
CASIWGGPGGANVLTF
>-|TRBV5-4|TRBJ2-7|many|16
TGTGCCAGCAGCTTGGCTGGGGGCTTACCGGGCTACGAGCAGTACTTC
CASSLAGGLPGYEQYF
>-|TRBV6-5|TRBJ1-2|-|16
TGTGCCAGCAGTTACAGAATGCAGTCCGGAGACTATGGCTACACCTTC
CASSYRMQSGDYGYTF
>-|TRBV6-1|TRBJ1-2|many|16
TGTGCCAGCAGTGAAGCCCTCTGGGGTGGCGACTATGGCTACACCTTC
CASSEALWGGDYGYTF
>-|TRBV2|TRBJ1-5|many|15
TGTGCCAGCAGTGAAGGGCAGAGCCCTACTCAGCCCCAGCATTTT
CASSEGQSPTQPQHF
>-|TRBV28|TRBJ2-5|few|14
TGTGCCAGCAGGAATGCGGGACTCGGAGAGACCCAGTACTTC
CASRNAGLGETQYF
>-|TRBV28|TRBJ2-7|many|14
TGTGCCAGCAGTTCGAACAGGGATCCCTACGAGCAGTACTTC
CASSSNRDPYEQYF
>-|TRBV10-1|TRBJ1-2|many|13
TGCGCCAGCAGCCGGACCGCTTACTATGGCTACACCTTC
CASSRTAYYGYTF
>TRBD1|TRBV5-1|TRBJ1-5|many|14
TGCGCCAGCAGCTACGGACAGGGGAATCAGCCCCAGCATTTT
CASSYGQGNQPQHF
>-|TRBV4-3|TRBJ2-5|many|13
TGCGCCAGCAGCCAGCACAACCAAGAGACCCAGTACTTC
CASSQHNQETQYF
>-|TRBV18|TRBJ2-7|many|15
TGTGCCAGCTCACCCCAAGGGGTCCAATCCTACGAGCAGTACTTC
CASSPQGVQSYEQYF
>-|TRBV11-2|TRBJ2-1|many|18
TGTGCCAGCAGCTTAAAACAGGGACCCACAAGCTCCTACAATGAGCAGTTCTTC
CASSLKQGPTSSYNEQFF
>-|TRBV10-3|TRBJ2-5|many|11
TGTGCCATCAGTGCCCAAGAGACCCAGTACTTC
CAISAQETQYF
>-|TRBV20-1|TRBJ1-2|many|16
TGCAGTGCTAGAGACCCCGGGCCCCTTAAACACTATGGCTACACCTTC
CSARDPGPLKHYGYTF
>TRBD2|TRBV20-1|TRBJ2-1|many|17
TGCAGTGCTAGGGGACTAGCGGGGGCCCGCTCCTACAATGAGCAGTTCTTC
CSARGLAGARSYNEQFF
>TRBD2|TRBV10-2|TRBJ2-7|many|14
TGCGCCAGCAGTGAGATGGGGGGGGCCTACGAGCAGTACTTC
CASSEMGGAYEQYF
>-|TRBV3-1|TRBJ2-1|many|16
TGTGCCAGCAGCCGGGGACTGGAGAGCTCCTACAATGAGCAGTTCTTC
CASSRGLESSYNEQFF
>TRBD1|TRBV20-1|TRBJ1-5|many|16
TGCAGTGCCAGGGACAGGGGGTTTTATGGCAATCAGCCCCAGCATTTT
CSARDRGFYGNQPQHF
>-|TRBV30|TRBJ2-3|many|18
TGTGCCTGGAGTGATTTGTCCCTTTATGACGGGGGAACAGATACGCAGTATTTT
CAWSDLSLYDGGTDTQYF
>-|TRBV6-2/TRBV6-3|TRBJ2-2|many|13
TGTGCCAGCAGCCGCCCGGCGGCCGGGGAGCTGTTTTTT
CASSRPAAGELFF
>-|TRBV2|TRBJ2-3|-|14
TGTGCCAGCAGTGATCGACTAGTAACAGATACGCAGTATTTT
CASSDRLVTDTQYF
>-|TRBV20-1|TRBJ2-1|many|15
TGCAGTGCTAGAGGTTTGCAGGGCACCTACAATGAGCAGTTCTTC
CSARGLQGTYNEQFF
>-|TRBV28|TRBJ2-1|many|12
TGTGCCAGCAGGATACAGGGATTTGAGCAGTTCTTC
CASRIQGFEQFF
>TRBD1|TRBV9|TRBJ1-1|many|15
TGTGCCAGCAGCGTAGCAGGGGGAGCGAACACTGAAGCTTTCTTT
CASSVAGGANTEAFF
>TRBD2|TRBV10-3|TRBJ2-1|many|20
TGTGCCATCAGGCTGGCCCAACCCTCTGGGGTAGCGGGAGCCTACAATGAGCAGTTCTTC
CAIRLAQPSGVAGAYNEQFF
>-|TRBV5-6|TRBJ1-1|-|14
TGTGCCAGCAGCTCGGGCTGGTTGTTCACTGAAGCTTTCTTT
CASSSGWLFTEAFF
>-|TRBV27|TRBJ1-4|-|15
TGTGCCAGCAGTTCCGTCAGGCTGGCGAATGAAAAACTGTTTTTT
CASSSVRLANEKLFF
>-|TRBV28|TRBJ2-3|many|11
TGTGCCAGCAGTTCCTACGATACGCAGTATTTT
CASSSYDTQYF
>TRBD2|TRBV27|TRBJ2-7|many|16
TGTGCCAGCAGTTTACGGGGCGGGAGGTATTCCCCCGAGCAGTACTTC
CASSLRGGRYSPEQYF
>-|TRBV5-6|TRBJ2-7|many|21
TGTGCCAGCAGCTCCGGTAGGCCTGGCGATTTCGTATCCTACTTAGGGAACGAGCAGTACTTC
CASSSGRPGDFVSYLGNEQYF
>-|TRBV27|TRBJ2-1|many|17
TGTGCCAGCAGTTTATGGGGGGGGACAGGCGCCTACAATGAGCAGTTCTTC
CASSLWGGTGAYNEQFF
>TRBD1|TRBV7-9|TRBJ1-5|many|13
TGTGCCAGCAGCGGACAGGGGAATCAGCCCCAGCATTTT
CASSGQGNQPQHF
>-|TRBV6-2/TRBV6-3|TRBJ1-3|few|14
TGTGCCAGCGGAATCCCCGGATCTGGAAACACCATATATTTT
CASGIPGSGNTIYF
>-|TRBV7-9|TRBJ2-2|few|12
TGTGCCAGCTCAGGGAACACCGGGGAGCTGTTTTTT
CASSGNTGELFF
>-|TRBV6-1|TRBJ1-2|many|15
TGTGCCAGCAGTGGCCTGCCGGGACCGACCTTTGGCTACACCTTC
CASSGLPGPTFGYTF
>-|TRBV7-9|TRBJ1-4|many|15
TGTGCCAGCAGCTTAGGGCAGGCCCTAACTGAAAAACTGTTTTTT
CASSLGQALTEKLFF
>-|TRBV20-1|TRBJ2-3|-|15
TGCAGTGCTAGACCCCGGTTAGCGCTTTGGGATACGCAGTATTTT
CSARPRLALWDTQYF
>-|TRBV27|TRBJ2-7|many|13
TGTGCCAGCACTGCCTCAGGGAGGTACGAGCAGTACTTC
CASTASGRYEQYF
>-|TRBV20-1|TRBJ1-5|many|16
TGCAGTGCTAGACCAAGAGGGGTTTTTAGCAATCAGCCCCAGCATTTT
CSARPRGVFSNQPQHF
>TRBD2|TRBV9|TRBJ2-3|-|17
TGTGCCAGCAGCGTAGGAGGACTAGCGGGAGACACAGATACGCAGTATTTT
CASSVGGLAGDTDTQYF
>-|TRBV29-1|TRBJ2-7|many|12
TGCAGCGTGTGGGACGGTGCCGACGAGCAGTACTTC
CSVWDGADEQYF